Below are 30 T cell receptor beta chains sequenced from a single sample in a study of response to subunit inactivated influenza vaccine. TCRdb analysed the RT-PCR reads with MiXCR anew, one entry per CDR3 protein. This table has roughly 500,000 distinct CDR3 sequences, approximately 15% appearing once. The sample here was CD4+ T cells sorted from PBMCs, taken around 25 months after vaccination. These receptors came from a man aged 50 to 69 who received an inactivated influenza vaccine.

This clonotype was counted only a few times. This chain links TRBV10-3 with TRBJ1-1; a possible D gene is TRBD1 (6 bases). V was clipped by 7 bases and J by 0 bases, with 18 bases between them. The CDR3 runs 16 residues. Germline values: CDR1 ENHRY, CDR2 SYGVKD. CDR3: CAITPGGRRMNTEAFF. The CDR3 DNA reads as TGTGCCATCACCCCGGGGGGGCGTCGGATGAACACTGAAGCTTTCTTT.

This clonotype has only a few counts. The genes are TRBV29-1 and TRBJ1-2; D gene uncertain. The CDR3 is 12 amino acids. Trimming pared 3 bases from V and 6 bases from J, leaving 11 bases between. From germline, CDR1 is SQVTM and CDR2 ANQGSEA. The CDR3 spells CSVEIGVNGYTF. CDR3 in DNA: TGCAGCGTTGAGATTGGGGTTAATGGCTACACCTTC.

As concerns this clonotype: An end of the junction does not agree with germline; a read error may underlie this. J is TRBJ2-1 and V is TRBV11-1; 11 nucleotides line up with TRBD2. The germline gives CDR1 SGHAT, CDR2 FQDESV (reference sequence). The CDR3 consists of 15 residues. The DNA of the CDR3 is TGTGCCAGCAGCCTAGCGGGAGGACGTTTTAATGAGCAGTTCTTC. Translation: CASSLAGGRFNEQFF.

This clonotype was found a few times. This rearrangement joins TRBV6-2 or TRBV6-3 to TRBJ2-3; 9 positions match TRBD1. J was trimmed by 6 bases and V by 6 bases; bases with no gene match: 4. Germline V gene sequence: CDR1 MNHEY, CDR2 SVGEGT. The CDR3 loop spans 13 amino acids. The CDR3 nucleotides are TGTGCCAGCAGCAACAGGGGGCTGGATACGCAGTATTTT. Protein product: CASSNRGLDTQYF.

This clonotype was observed a handful of times. The chain employs TRBV5-1 and TRBJ2-2; D perhaps matches TRBD2 (5 bases). There are 13 residues in the CDR3. The germline V and J ends were trimmed by 6 bases and 6 bases, with 12 bases remaining between them. Germline values: CDR1 SGHRS, CDR2 YFSETQ. The CDR3 sequence is CASTSWGAGELFF. Written as DNA, the CDR3 is TGCGCCAGCACGTCGTGGGGAGCCGGGGAGCTGTTTTTT.

A few counts support this clonotype. The V call is TRBV20-1, the J call TRBJ1-3, with D possibly matching TRBD1 (5 bases). Trimming shortened V by 0 bases and J by 4 bases, and 25 bases separated the two germline ends. This CDR3 contains 19 residues. Germline values: CDR1 DFQATT, CDR2 SNEGSKA (reference sequence). CDR3 in amino acids: CSARDRRTIGGRVGNTIYF. The CDR3 nucleotides read TGCAGTGCTAGAGATCGGCGGACAATAGGTGGCCGTGTGGGAAACACCATATATTTT.

This sequence joins TRBV28 and TRBJ2-3; maybe TRBD1 (5 bases). The CDR3 loop spans 12 amino acids. Trimming cost V 6 bases and J 7 bases, with 11 bases left between them. The germline gives CDR1 MDHEN, CDR2 SYDVKM. The CDR3 here is CASRERQHTQYF. DNA for the CDR3: TGTGCCAGCAGGGAAAGACAGCATACGCAGTATTTT.

J is TRBJ2-1 and V is TRBV9, with 7 bases that match TRBD1. The V gene's germline CDR1 is SGDLS and CDR2 YYNGEE. The CDR3 length is 15 residues. The ends lost 0 bases at V and 2 bases at J; junction bases unmatched: 2. In DNA form, the CDR3 reads TGTGCCAGCAGCGTAGGGGGACAGACCTACAATGAGCAGTTCTTC. It is translated as CASSVGGQTYNEQFF.

The CDR3 spells CASRDGSSYNEQFF. The CDR3, as DNA: TGTGCCAGCAGAGACGGAAGCTCCTACAATGAGCAGTTCTTC. The chain combines TRBV6-2 or TRBV6-3 with TRBJ2-1; D is uncertain. Germline V lookup: CDR1 MNHEY, CDR2 SVGEGT. The V and J ends lost 6 bases and 0 bases respectively, with 9 bases between them. CDR3 length: 14 residues.

The chain uses TRBV12-3 or TRBV12-4 and TRBJ1-2; D unclear. Between the trimmed V and J ends, which lost 5 bases and 1 base, there was a span of 14 bases. The CDR3 sequence is 15 residues long. The CDR3 loop reads CASSPSGRVNYGYTF. In DNA, the CDR3 is TGTGCCAGCAGTCCCTCCGGGCGGGTTAACTATGGCTACACCTTC.

This clonotype was counted between two and nine times. The chain carries TRBV4-1 and TRBJ1-6; D is uncertain. Trimming took off 0 bases at V and 6 bases at J, with 9 bases between the two ends. In germline, CDR1 is MGHRA, CDR2 YSYEKL. The CDR3 covers 15 residues. The CDR3 bases are TGCGCCAGCAGCCAAGACCCCCTAAGTAATTCACCCCTCCACTTT. This encodes CASSQDPLSNSPLHF.

The chain couples TRBV28 to TRBJ2-1; D perhaps matches TRBD1 (6 bases). CDR1 is MDHEN and CDR2 is SYDVKM in the germline V gene. The CDR3 totals 12 residues. V lost 5 bases and J 7 bases, leaving 9 bases between the germline ends. CDR3 bases: TGTGCCAGCAGTAGACAGGCAAATGAGCAGTTCTTC. Protein: CASSRQANEQFF.

This clonotype was seen more than once but under ten times. The chain recombines TRBV12-3 or TRBV12-4 with TRBJ2-1; 10 positions match TRBD1. This CDR3 has 17 amino acids. The V segment lost 0 bases and the J segment 5 bases; nucleotides outside the gene matches: 7. The CDR3 DNA follows: TGTGCCAGCAGTTTAGCCCTGGTGACAGGGGGCAACAATGAGCAGTTCTTC. This translates into CASSLALVTGGNNEQFF.

In nucleotides, the CDR3 is TGTGCCAGCAGTCGAAAACAGGGGGCTGTCTACGAGCAGTACTTC. It is translated as CASSRKQGAVYEQYF. This chain joins TRBV6-1 and TRBJ2-7, with 9 bases matching TRBD1. The V and J ends lost 5 bases and 3 bases, in that order; junction bases with no gene match: 8. Germline V gene data show CDR1 as MNHNS and CDR2 as SASEGT. This CDR3 has 15 amino acids.

J is TRBJ1-5 and V is TRBV12-3 or TRBV12-4; D ambiguous. The CDR3 is made up of 13 amino acids. Trimming stripped 5 bases from V and 7 bases from J, with 12 bases between. CDR3 region: CASSLASRQPQHF. CDR3 sequence (DNA): TGTGCCAGCAGTCTCGCTTCGAGGCAGCCCCAGCATTTT.

This clonotype showed up just a few times. V gene TRBV20-1 combines with J gene TRBJ2-1; D is ambiguous. From germline, CDR1 is DFQATT and CDR2 SNEGSKA (reference sequence). Trimming removed 6 bases from V and 9 bases from J, with 12 bases in between. The CDR3 has 11 amino acids. CDR3 coding DNA: TGCAGTGCAAACCGAGCGTTTGAGCAGTTCTTC. Protein sequence: CSANRAFEQFF.

Regarding this clonotype: A read error may explain this, as a much larger clone is one base away. The chain joins TRBV10-2 to TRBJ2-3; D not certain. This CDR3 spans 12 amino acids. Germline assignment: CDR1 WSHSY and CDR2 SAAADI. In DNA form, the CDR3 reads TGCGCCGGCAGTGAAATCCGAGATACGCAGTATTTT. It codes for CAGSEIRDTQYF.

This clonotype showed up just a few times. J is TRBJ2-7 and V is TRBV4-2; D unclear. V was shortened by 1 base and J by 2 bases, with 6 bases between the two germline ends. The CDR3 has 13 residues. Germline V gives CDR1 LGHNA, CDR2 YNFKEQ. In nucleotides, the CDR3 is TGTGCCAGCAGCCAAGCCAGAGCCTACGAGCAGTACTTC. This translates into CASSQARAYEQYF.

The chain employs TRBV20-1 and TRBJ2-7; 12 bases map to TRBD1. CDR3 length: 15 residues. After removal of 6 bases from V and 3 bases from J, the junction contained 9 bases not matched to a gene. Per germline, CDR1 DFQATT and CDR2 SNEGSKA (reference sequence). CDR3 coding DNA: TGCAGTGCCCTTGGGGGACAGGGGGCTCTCTACGAGCAGTACTTC. Protein product: CSALGGQGALYEQYF.

The CDR3 spells CASSYSPGDQETQYF. DNA of the CDR3: TGTGCCAGCAGTTACTCGCCCGGGGACCAAGAGACCCAGTACTTC. The genes are TRBV6-2 or TRBV6-3 and TRBJ2-5; D may be TRBD2 (5 bases). Germline V gene sequence: CDR1 MNHEY, CDR2 SVGEGT. V shed 0 bases and J shed 0 bases, with 8 bases lying between them. This CDR3 region has 15 residues.

This clonotype was seen only a few times. The rearrangement links TRBV20-1 to TRBJ2-5; possibly TRBD1 for D (5 bases). Germline V gives CDR1 DFQATT, CDR2 SNEGSKA (reference sequence). The CDR3 sequence is 13 residues long. V was shortened by 3 bases and J by 0 bases, with 8 bases between the two germline ends. CDR3 in amino acids: CSARDTNQETQYF. The CDR3 DNA reads TGCAGTGCTAGGGACACCAACCAAGAGACCCAGTACTTC.

As concerns this clonotype: A much bigger clone sits one base away, suggesting this may be a read error. The J gene is TRBJ1-2, the V gene TRBV15, with a tentative D call TRBD1 (5 bases). The germline gives CDR1 LNHNV, CDR2 YYDKDF (reference sequence). The CDR3 loop spans 15 amino acids. V shed 1 base and J shed 6 bases, with 15 bases lying between them. CDR3: CATSRGVLGGDGYTF. For the CDR3, the DNA is TGTGCCACCAGCAGAGGCGTACTCGGGGGAGATGGCTACACCTTC.

This clonotype has a handful of counts. V gene TRBV12-3 or TRBV12-4 combines with J gene TRBJ2-2, with TRBD2 matching over 7 bases. The CDR3 consists of 15 residues. The V and J ends lost 5 bases and 4 bases, in that order; junction bases with no gene match: 7. CDR3 nucleotide sequence: TGTGCCAGCAGTCTCGGACTAGGTTTCACCGGGGAGCTGTTTTTT. Amino acids: CASSLGLGFTGELFF.

This clonotype was seen a handful of times. This sequence joins TRBV14 and TRBJ2-5, with TRBD2 identical over 11 bases. The CDR3 loop spans 16 amino acids. Germline-derived CDR1 and CDR2 are SGHDN and FVKESK. V lost 1 base, J lost 1 base, and 2 bases stayed unmatched. CDR3 protein: CASSQGLAGIQETQYF. The CDR3 DNA reads TGTGCCAGCAGCCAAGGACTAGCGGGAATCCAAGAGACCCAGTACTTC.

Only a few counts were recorded for this clonotype. The chain has TRBV6-2 or TRBV6-3 and TRBJ2-7; no clear D gene. The CDR3 is 13 residues long. In germline, CDR1 is MNHEY, CDR2 SVGEGT. Trimming took 5 bases from V and 5 from J, leaving 13 bases between them. CDR3 coding DNA: TGTGCCAGCAGTCTGCGATCGGTTCACGAGCAGTACTTC. It translates to CASSLRSVHEQYF.

This clonotype has a count of ten or more. The genes are TRBV11-2 and TRBJ2-3, with 16 bases aligning to TRBD2. The germline CDR1 and CDR2 sequences are SGHAT and FQNNGV. Trimming at V came to 1 base and at J to 1 base, leaving 11 bases not matched to a gene. The CDR3 has 21 residues. CDR3 DNA: TGTGCCAGCAGCTTAGGAGGGGGACTAGCGGGAGGGGGCCAAGGCACAGATACGCAGTATTTT. Its protein is CASSLGGGLAGGGQGTDTQYF.

This rearrangement joins TRBV3-1 to TRBJ2-3; TRBD1 agrees at 9 bases. The V and J ends lost 3 bases and 4 bases, in that order; junction bases with no gene match: 5. This CDR3 spans 15 amino acids. Germline V CDR1 and CDR2: LGHDT, YNNKEL (reference sequence). CDR3 coding DNA: TGTGCCAGCAGCCAGACAGGGGGGCCGGCAGATACGCAGTATTTT. This translates into CASSQTGGPADTQYF.

A few counts support this clonotype. The V and J genes are TRBV18 and TRBJ1-1; D is ambiguous. Germline assignment: CDR1 KGHSH and CDR2 LQKENI. The CDR3 is 14 residues long. V lost 6 bases, J lost 1 base, and 12 bases lay in between. Here the CDR3 reads CASSAGLGNTEAFF. In DNA, the CDR3 is TGTGCCAGCTCCGCGGGCTTGGGGAACACTGAAGCTTTCTTT.

This chain uses TRBV3-1 with TRBJ2-3; D remains ambiguous. Germline loops: CDR1 LGHDT, CDR2 YNNKEL (reference sequence). V dropped 2 bases and J dropped 10 bases, with 7 bases sitting between them. The CDR3 totals 11 residues. In DNA, the CDR3 is TGTGCCAGCAGCCAATTTAGAGCGCAGTATTTT. Protein product: CASSQFRAQYF.

At least ten counts were recorded for this clonotype. J is TRBJ2-4 and V is TRBV5-1; D perhaps matches TRBD1 (6 bases). Deletions cut 3 bases from V and 7 bases from J, with 14 bases between. Germline-derived CDR1 and CDR2 are SGHRS and YFSETQ. The CDR3 length is 14 residues. The CDR3 sequence is CASSSGQSNNIQYF. The DNA for the CDR3 is TGCGCCAGCAGCTCCGGACAGTCGAACAACATTCAGTACTTC.